A single sample gave rise to the 20 T cell receptor beta chains below, sequenced in a study of T-cell reconstitution after alpha-beta-depleted transplantation in children. TCRbeta library construction was performed incorporating unique molecular identifiers. MiXCR was run by TCRdb on the PCR reads, yielding one entry per CDR3 protein. The table shows about a million distinct CDR3 sequences, with roughly 29% occurring only once. The sample consisted of PBMCs, mostly from graft donor cells, taken 360 days after TCRalphabeta/CD19-depleted stem cell transplant. The receptors originated from a boy younger than two who had a stem cell transplant for SCID, so the T cells may come from the graft donor.

This clonotype was seen repeatedly, ten times or more. The chain recombines TRBV2 with TRBJ1-5; TRBD1 aligns across 7 bases. This CDR3 region has 14 residues. Losses at the gene ends were 7 bases for V and 4 bases for J; bases not matched to a gene: 7. The germline gives CDR1 SNHLY, CDR2 FYNNEI. The CDR3 spells CASTLDRSNQPQHF. The CDR3 DNA is TGTGCCAGCACCTTGGACAGGTCAAATCAGCCCCAGCATTTT.

The J gene is TRBJ2-3, the V gene TRBV4-1, with 7 bases identical to TRBD2. CDR1 and CDR2 from the germline V gene are MGHRA and YSYEKL. The length of the CDR3 is 17 residues. J gave up 1 base and V 2 bases, and 9 bases lay outside the gene matches. The CDR3, as DNA: TGCGCCAGCAGCCAATCACCCTTAGCGGGCCGCACAGATACGCAGTATTTT. Translated, it gives CASSQSPLAGRTDTQYF.

This clonotype has a handful of counts. This chain uses TRBV11-2 with TRBJ1-2; D not resolved. The CDR3 is 14 amino acids. Germline loops: CDR1 SGHAT, CDR2 FQNNGV. Trimming cost V 1 base and J 3 bases, with 9 bases left between them. This CDR3 reads CASSLVRSYYGYTF. The CDR3, as DNA: TGTGCCAGCAGCTTAGTTAGGTCCTACTATGGCTACACCTTC. The full variable domain, rest sourced from reference TRBV11-2 and TRBJ1-2, is EAGVAQSPRYKIIEKRQSVAFWCNPISGHATLYWYQQILGQGPKLLIQFQNNGVVDDSQLPKDRFSAERLKGVDSTLKIQPAKLEDSAVYLCASSLVRSYYGYTFGSGTRLTVV.

Only a few counts were recorded for this clonotype. The chain links TRBV29-1 to TRBJ2-1, with D perhaps being TRBD1 or TRBD2 (5 bases each). Germline V lookup: CDR1 SQVTM, CDR2 ANQGSEA. V lost 7 bases, J lost 10 bases, and 23 bases lay in between. This CDR3 spans 14 amino acids. The CDR3 DNA is TGCAGCGCGCTCCGGGACCTAGGGATAGCGGAGCAGTTCTTC. The encoded protein is CSALRDLGIAEQFF.

This clonotype appeared a few times. This chain uses TRBV29-1 with TRBJ2-3, with D unclear. Trimming shortened V by 4 bases and J by 6 bases, and 8 bases separated the two germline ends. The CDR3 runs to 11 residues. The germline V gene encodes CDR1 SQVTM and CDR2 ANQGSEA. This chain's CDR3 is CSVAGSDTQYF. The CDR3 coding sequence is TGCAGCGTTGCCGGGTCGGATACGCAGTATTTT.

This chain connects TRBV4-2 to TRBJ2-7; a possible D gene is TRBD2 (5 bases). CDR3 size: 19 residues. V lost 0 bases and J 1 base, leaving 22 bases between the germline ends. Germline V gives CDR1 LGHNA, CDR2 YNFKEQ. The CDR3 sequence: CASSQDLSEGPSLSYEQYF. The CDR3 DNA follows: TGTGCCAGCAGCCAAGATCTTAGCGAGGGCCCTTCCCTTTCCTACGAGCAGTACTTC.

The chain joins TRBV12-3 or TRBV12-4 to TRBJ2-1; the match to TRBD1 covers 9 bases. The CDR3 totals 16 residues. Unmatched junction bases numbered 3, after V lost 1 base and J lost 2 bases. CDR3 protein: CASSLEDRGAYNEQFF. CDR3 DNA sequence: TGTGCCAGCAGTTTAGAGGACAGGGGCGCCTACAATGAGCAGTTCTTC.

This clonotype has just a few counts. This chain connects TRBV13 to TRBJ2-2, with 8 bases lining up with TRBD2. Germline V gene sequence: CDR1 PRHDT, CDR2 FYEKMQ (reference sequence). The trim removed 5 bases at V and 5 bases at J, leaving 4 bases unmatched. CDR3 length equals 14 residues. The CDR3 DNA reads as TGTGCCAGCAGCCCTAGCGGGTGGACCGGGGAGCTGTTTTTT. It is translated as CASSPSGWTGELFF. Variable domain in full (rest from reference TRBV13 and TRBJ2-2): AAGVIQSPRHLIKEKRETATLKCYPIPRHDTVYWYQQGPGQDPQFLISFYEKMQSDKGSIPDRFSAQQFSDYHSELNMSSLELGDSALYFCASSPSGWTGELFFGEGSRLTVL.

This clonotype was recorded a few times. CDR3 loop: CASSVVGSGDTEAFF. Written as DNA, the CDR3 is TGTGCCAGCAGCGTAGTAGGGTCTGGAGACACTGAAGCTTTCTTT. This chain joins TRBV9 and TRBJ1-1, with no clear D. The V end was cut by 0 bases, the J end by 3 bases, with 12 bases between. This CDR3 region has 15 residues. Looked up from germline, CDR1 is SGDLS and CDR2 is YYNGEE.

This chain links TRBV6-5 with TRBJ1-4; possible D gene TRBD1, 5 bases. V shed 6 bases and J shed 1 base, with 15 bases lying between them. This CDR3 contains 16 residues. Germline V gene sequence: CDR1 MNHEY, CDR2 SVGAGI. In nucleotides, the CDR3 is TGTGCCAGCAGCCATGGGGGGGAGGGAACTAATGAAAAACTGTTTTTT. As protein: CASSHGGEGTNEKLFF.

The V call is TRBV14, the J call TRBJ2-5; perhaps D is TRBD1 or TRBD2 (5 bases each). The CDR3 length is 16 residues. The ends were cut back, 8 bases at V and 4 bases at J, with 23 bases in the middle. Germline loops: CDR1 SGHDN, CDR2 FVKESK. The CDR3 coding sequence is TGTGCCAGCTTACGAAGGCCCGGGACCATCGGAGAGACCCAGTACTTC. Its protein is CASLRRPGTIGETQYF.

V usage is TRBV5-1 and J usage is TRBJ2-7; D possibly corresponds to TRBD2 (6 bases). The V and J ends lost 4 bases and 0 bases respectively, with 11 bases between them. The length of the CDR3 is 14 residues. Germline loops: CDR1 SGHRS, CDR2 YFSETQ. The CDR3 is CASSRGAFSYEQYF. DNA for the CDR3: TGCGCCAGCAGCCGCGGGGCCTTCTCCTACGAGCAGTACTTC.

V is TRBV20-1 and J is TRBJ1-1, with D tentatively TRBD1 (6 bases). CDR3 length equals 12 residues. Per the germline V gene, CDR1 is DFQATT and CDR2 is SNEGSKA (reference sequence). V lost 7 bases and J lost 6, with 15 bases in between. CDR3 in amino acids: CSGPGVRAEAFF. CDR3 coding DNA: TGCAGTGGGCCAGGGGTTAGAGCTGAAGCTTTCTTT.

This clonotype occurred once. J is TRBJ2-5 and V is TRBV5-1, with TRBD1 matching over 8 bases. This CDR3 is built from 15 residues. Trimming took 1 base from V and 5 from J; bases not matched to a gene: 7. Looked up from germline, CDR1 is SGHRS and CDR2 is YFSETQ. The CDR3 loop is CASSLLGRGPETQYF. The CDR3 bases are TGCGCCAGCAGCTTGCTCGGCAGGGGGCCGGAGACCCAGTACTTC.

The rearrangement uses TRBV9 and TRBJ2-1, with TRBD1 as a possible D gene (6 bases). The CDR3 covers 15 residues. CDR1 SGDLS and CDR2 YYNGEE come from the germline V gene. The germline V and J ends were trimmed by 0 bases and 4 bases, with 11 bases remaining between them. This chain's CDR3 is CASSVEGVPYNEQFF. For the CDR3, the DNA is TGTGCCAGCAGCGTAGAGGGGGTCCCATACAATGAGCAGTTCTTC.

The chain joins TRBV21-1 to TRBJ2-7; the table's TRBD1 call for D was not verified on the DNA. TRBV21-1 constitutes a pseudogene. The CDR3 length is 17 residues. CDR3 sequence reads: CASSKEPANRPRPEQYF. The DNA of the CDR3 is TGTGCCAGCAGCAAAGAGCCGGCAAACCGCCCAAGACCGGAGCAGTACTTC.

This clonotype was observed a few times. The chain links TRBV18 to TRBJ2-5; 7 nucleotides agree with TRBD1. V lost 0 bases, J lost 4 bases, and 5 bases stayed unmatched. Germline V lookup: CDR1 KGHSH, CDR2 LQKENI. The CDR3 is 15 amino acids. The CDR3 coding sequence is TGTGCCAGCTCACCACCGTCCTCAGGGGGAGAGACCCAGTACTTC. Translated: CASSPPSSGGETQYF.

In its sample, this clonotype was seen a few times. The chain is built from TRBV12-3 or TRBV12-4 and TRBJ2-4; D is unclear. There are 14 residues in the CDR3. The germline V and J ends were trimmed by 5 bases and 3 bases, with 11 bases remaining between them. The CDR3 DNA sequence: TGTGCCAGCAGTCCTGACTTGAGCAAAAACATTCAGTACTTC. Its translation is CASSPDLSKNIQYF.

In its sample, this clonotype was seen a few times. The chain carries TRBV5-1 and TRBJ2-5; the match to TRBD2 covers 7 bases. From germline, CDR1 is SGHRS and CDR2 YFSETQ. The V and J ends lost 0 bases and 2 bases, in that order; junction bases with no gene match: 7. The CDR3 has 16 residues. CDR3: CASSLAGAGLQETQYF. The DNA of the CDR3 is TGCGCCAGCAGCTTGGCCGGAGCGGGGTTACAAGAGACCCAGTACTTC.

The J gene is TRBJ2-2, the V gene TRBV9; unclear D gene. Trimming took off 4 bases at V and 0 bases at J, with 16 bases between the two ends. Germline V gene lookup returns CDR1 SGDLS and CDR2 YYNGEE. The CDR3 sequence is 17 residues long. The CDR3 region is CASSPKPIRTNTGELFF. The DNA for the CDR3 is TGTGCCAGCAGCCCAAAGCCAATCAGAACGAACACCGGGGAGCTGTTTTTT.